The source of this T cell receptor beta chain is a study of metastatic and nonmetastatic thyroid tumors. Across the whole study: Across blood and tumor or nodule tissue, repertoires from malignant and benign thyroid patients were compared with one another.

Germline V gives CDR1 SNHLY, CDR2 FYNNEI. The CDR3 covers 14 residues. Trimming took 5 bases from V and 10 from J; bases not matched to a gene: 10. There were no patients who had received any treatment before thyroid surgery. This clone came up a few times. Its antigen is as yet unknown. TCRdb re-clonotyped the PCR reads via MiXCR. The sample consists of approximately 6,000 clones, 30% to 35% of them appearing once. Findings and limits, study-wide: The study reportedly found significantly higher TCR beta diversity in malignant thyroid tumors than benign nodules, in blood and tumor.

The specimen was tumor tissue. This chain links TRBV2 with TRBJ1-4, with 7 bases aligning to TRBD1. The receptor's source is a female donor with papillary thyroid cancer or a benign thyroid nodule (not recorded which). Some clones in this sample may be carry-over from other donors' samples. As DNA, the CDR3 is TGTGCCAGCAGTCCAAGACAGGGTATCGGAAAACTGTTTTTT. It codes for CASSPRQGIGKLFF.